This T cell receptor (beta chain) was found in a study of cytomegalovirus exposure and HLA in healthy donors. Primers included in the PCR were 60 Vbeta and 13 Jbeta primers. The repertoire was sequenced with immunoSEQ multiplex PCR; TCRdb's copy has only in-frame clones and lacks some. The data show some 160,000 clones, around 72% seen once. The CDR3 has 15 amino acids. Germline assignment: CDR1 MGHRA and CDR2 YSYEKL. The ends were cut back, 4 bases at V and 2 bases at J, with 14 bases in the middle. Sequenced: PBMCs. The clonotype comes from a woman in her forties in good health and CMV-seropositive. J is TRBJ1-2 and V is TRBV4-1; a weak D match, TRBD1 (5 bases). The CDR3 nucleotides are TGCGCCAGCAGCCGTTTTCAGACAGTAAACTATGGCTACACCTTC. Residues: CASSRFQTVNYGYTF.